This T cell receptor (beta chain) was sequenced for a study of cytomegalovirus exposure and HLA in healthy donors. Study-wide results and caveats: Sequencing likely produced, as an artifact, a cluster of highly shared sequence variants.

Notes on this clone: The target antigen is unknown.

Primers for the PCR totalled 60 Vbeta and 13 Jbeta. Using immunoSEQ multiplex PCR, the repertoire was profiled, and TCRdb retains in-frame clones only, with some absent. The data contain around 170,000 clones, just under 80% of them singletons. Specimen: PBMCs. The TCR sequence derives from a woman between 45 and 60 years old in good health and CMV-seropositive.

The CDR3 spells CASSQGQGDEKLFF. DNA of the CDR3: TGCGCCAGCAGCCAGGGACAGGGGGATGAAAAACTGTTTTTT. This rearrangement joins TRBV4-1 to TRBJ1-4, with 11 nucleotides matching TRBD1. This CDR3 has 14 residues. With V trimmed by 3 bases and J by 6 bases, 0 bases remained unmatched. Germline CDR1 is MGHRA and CDR2 is YSYEKL.